This paragraph reports one T cell receptor (beta chain). What it recognizes is unknown. The data were obtained in a study of T cells in narcolepsy. The overall study: Patients with NT1 or NT2 and healthy control donors were enrolled. Findings of the study overall: Some memory CD4+ repertoires had no autoreactive clone sequences. Healthy controls reportedly lacked the autoreactive clonotypes serially found in patients' blood. Comparing one patient's CSF and blood CD4+ clonotypes highlighted HCRT- and TRIB2-specific autoreactive clonotypes.

Method: immunoSEQ multiplex PCR; TCRdb's copy keeps in-frame clones and lacks some. The profile shows under 35,000 clones, around 83% of them singletons. Specimen: CD45RA- memory CD4+ T cells from PBMCs. This clonotype originated in a human donor with narcolepsy.

CDR3 nucleotides: TGTGCGTCTATCGAGAGAGGGACAGGGAGCTCTGGAAACACCATATATTTT. This sequence encodes CASIERGTGSSGNTIYF. The chain recombines TRBV19 with TRBJ1-3; TRBD1 agrees at 9 bases. The CDR3 loop spans 17 amino acids. Germline V gene lookup returns CDR1 LNHDA and CDR2 SQIVND (reference sequence).